Listed below are T cell receptor beta chains from one sample, sequenced in a study of beta chain features in type 1 diabetes. Sequencing used immunoSEQ multiplex PCR; TCRdb keeps in-frame clones, though not all of them. There are about 340,000 clones in the sample; around 9.7% occur only once, and 1% lies in the top ten. Sequencing was performed on central memory CD4+ T cells from blood. The receptors come from a man aged 25-45 years with type 1 diabetes. Both conserved end residues are part of each CDR3. The D gene is left open where the match is weak. Some rows mark clone size as missing; the rest say once, few, many or name a class of expanded clone.

v_call	j_call	d_call	clone_size	cdr3_nt	cdr3_aa
TRBV19	TRBJ1-2	.	.	TGTGCCAGTAGTATAAGCAACGGTGGCTATGGCTACACCTTC	CASSISNGGYGYTF
TRBV7-9	TRBJ1-1	.	.	TGTGCCACCGGGGCCGGGGAACACACTGAAGCTTTCTTT	CATGAGEHTEAFF
TRBV18	TRBJ1-3	.	.	TGTGCCAGCTCACCAAAAGGGACAACTGGAAACACCATATATTTT	CASSPKGTTGNTIYF
TRBV30	TRBJ2-5	.	few	TGTGCCTGGAGTGGCCAAGAGACCCAGTACTTC	CAWSGQETQYF
TRBV20-1	TRBJ2-7	.	few	TGCAGTGCCCGGGTGGATTACGAGCAGTACTTC	CSARVDYEQYF
TRBV6-5	TRBJ2-1	.	.	TGTGCCAGCAGTTATGGGAATGAGCAGTTCTTC	CASSYGNEQFF
TRBV28	TRBJ1-5	TRBD1	.	TGTGCCAGCAGACCGGGACAGCTCCATCAGCCCCAGCATTTT	CASRPGQLHQPQHF
TRBV5-1	TRBJ1-6	TRBD1	many	TGCGCCAGCTTCGAGGACAGGGGAGCCCTCCACTTT	CASFEDRGALHF
TRBV19	TRBJ1-2	.	.	TGTGCCAGTAGTTCAATCGGAGGGCCCTATGGCTACACCTTC	CASSSIGGPYGYTF
TRBV11-2	TRBJ2-1	.	many	TGTGCCAGCAGCCGCCCCACAGGATCCAATGAGCAGTTCTTC	CASSRPTGSNEQFF
TRBV9	TRBJ2-2	.	.	TGTGCCAGCAGCACGGTGAGCACCGGGGAGCTGTTTTTT	CASSTVSTGELFF
TRBV21-1	TRBJ1-5	.	few	TGTGCCAGCAGCAAGGATGGGACGCAGCTAAATCAGCCCCAGCATTTT	CASSKDGTQLNQPQHF
TRBV6-6	TRBJ2-7	.	.	TGTGCCAGCAGTTACACAGGGTACGAGCAGTACTTC	CASSYTGYEQYF
TRBV19	TRBJ2-4	.	many	TGTGCCAGTAGTATGCGAAGGATAGCCAAAAACATTCAGTACTTC	CASSMRRIAKNIQYF
TRBV9	TRBJ1-2	TRBD1	.	TGTGCCAGCAGGCCTACCCAGGGGGCAGGTGGCTACACCTTC	CASRPTQGAGGYTF
TRBV10-2	TRBJ2-7	.	few	TGCGCCAGCAGTGAACCGGGACACTCCTACGAGCAGTACTTC	CASSEPGHSYEQYF
TRBV11-2	TRBJ2-5	.	few	TGTGCCAGCAGCTTATCTCCAGGGACCCAAGAGACCCAGTACTTC	CASSLSPGTQETQYF